A selection of T cell receptor beta chains follows, all from one sample in a study of blood T cell repertoires in COVID-19. The data were produced by immunoSEQ multiplex PCR, yet TCRdb's version contains in-frame clones alone and is incomplete. This table holds about 320,000 clones, 85% found once. Sequencing used peripheral blood. Source of these receptors: a human donor in a cohort sampled during active COVID-19. Each CDR3 is given with its conserved first and last residue. D genes are given only for firm matches. Not every row has a clone size; where given, it reads once, few, many or a size class.

.	TRBJ1-2	TRBV7-3	TRBD1	TGTGCCAGCAGTCCTGGACAGGCCAATGGCTACACCTTC	CASSPGQANGYTF
.	TRBJ2-3	TRBV5-1	TRBD2	TGCGCCGGACCGCCTCGGGGGGGAAGCACAGATACGCAGTATTTT	CAGPPRGGSTDTQYF
few	TRBJ2-2	TRBV27	.	TGTGCCAGCAGTCAGGTTGTTGGTGGGGAGCTGTTTTTT	CASSQVVGGELFF
.	TRBJ2-7	TRBV24-1	TRBD2	TGTGCCACCAGTGGTAGCGGGGGCACCTACGAGCAGTACTTC	CATSGSGGTYEQYF
.	TRBJ2-4	TRBV3-1/TRBV3-2	TRBD1	TGTGCCAGCAGTCAGGACAGGATAGCCAAAAACATTCAGTACTTC	CASSQDRIAKNIQYF
.	TRBJ2-1	TRBV24-1	TRBD1	TGTGCCACCCAACCGGTTGGAGCAGGGGGCAATGAGCAGTTCTTC	CATQPVGAGGNEQFF
once	TRBJ2-3	TRBV7-3	.	TGTGCCAGCAGATTTACTAGTTCAGATACGCAGTATTTT	CASRFTSSDTQYF
once	TRBJ2-7	TRBV12-5	.	TGTGCTAGTGGTTTGGGGGTGTCGGGTTACGAGCAGTACTTC	CASGLGVSGYEQYF
.	TRBJ1-3	TRBV19	.	TGTGCCAGTAGTAGGGCGCCCTACTCTGGAAACACCATATATTTT	CASSRAPYSGNTIYF
.	TRBJ2-5	TRBV12-3/TRBV12-4	.	TGTGCCAGCAGTTACGGGAATTGGAAGACCCAGTACTTC	CASSYGNWKTQYF
.	TRBJ1-5	TRBV19	.	TGTGCCAGTGGAGCGGGACCCAGCAATCAGCCCCAGCATTTT	CASGAGPSNQPQHF
.	TRBJ1-4	TRBV7-8	.	TGTGCCAGCAGCTCCCAGGGGCTTCATGAAAAACTGTTTTTT	CASSSQGLHEKLFF
once	TRBJ2-2	TRBV19	.	TGTGCCAGTACCCCAGGGGTCGTAGGCACCGGGGAGCTGTTTTTT	CASTPGVVGTGELFF
.	TRBJ2-1	TRBV9	.	TGTGCCAGCAGCGTAGCCCTAGTCTACAATGAGCAGTTCTTC	CASSVALVYNEQFF
.	TRBJ2-3	TRBV18	TRBD1	TGTGCCAGCTCACCCGGGACAGGGGGCACAGATACGCAGTATTTT	CASSPGTGGTDTQYF
.	TRBJ1-1	TRBV18	.	TGTGCCAGCTCACTAACAGGTAGGGTGAACACTGAAGCTTTCTTT	CASSLTGRVNTEAFF
.	TRBJ2-1	TRBV12-5	.	TGTGCTAGTGGTCTCCGACCCGGGACTTCCTCCTACAATGAGCAGTTCTTC	CASGLRPGTSSYNEQFF
.	TRBJ1-2	TRBV2	.	TGTGCCAGCATCGGGATGGACCTCTGGAGGGGCCCTAACTATGGCTACACCTTC	CASIGMDLWRGPNYGYTF
many	TRBJ1-2	TRBV2	.	TGTGCCAGCTGGCGGAGTAAGGGGTACACCTTC	CASWRSKGYTF
.	TRBJ2-2	TRBV7-9	.	TGTGCCAGCAGCCCACGGACAGACATCACCGGGGAGCTGTTTTTT	CASSPRTDITGELFF
.	TRBJ1-2	TRBV18	TRBD1	TGTGCCAGCTCACCTACTGACAGGGTGTTGGTAGATGGCTACACCTTC	CASSPTDRVLVDGYTF
.	TRBJ2-1	TRBV14	TRBD1	TGTGCCAGCAGCCAACTGACAGGGGGATCGAATGAGCAGTTCTTC	CASSQLTGGSNEQFF